The subject of this entry is one T cell receptor beta chain. This CDR3 has 16 residues. The V gene end was trimmed by 0 bases and the J gene end by 2 bases; junction bases not matched to a gene: 1. The germline V gene encodes CDR1 LGHNA and CDR2 YSLEER. This sample is drawn from a study of blood T cell repertoires in COVID-19. Repertoires were generated with immunoSEQ multiplex PCR, while TCRdb's copy carries only in-frame clones and drops some. The sample lists roughly 97,000 clones; roughly 91% were seen once. The rearrangement links TRBV4-3 to TRBJ2-6, with 7 bases aligning to TRBD1. This receptor was identified in a human donor in a cohort sampled during active COVID-19. Sequences were obtained from peripheral blood. The CDR3 protein is CASSQDQGAGANVLTF. The CDR3 DNA sequence: TGCGCCAGCAGCCAAGATCAGGGGGCTGGGGCCAACGTCCTGACTTTC.